What follows are 25 T cell receptor beta chains derived from one specimen sequenced in a study of Ad26.COV2.S vaccination and SARS-CoV-2 variants. Regarding treatment: around 19 received Ad26.COV2.S at low or high dose, single or two shots; about five received placebo; per-sample allocation not given. Specimen acquisition occurred on day 63 following the initial vaccine or placebo injection. This table comes from immunoSEQ multiplex PCR, and its TCRdb copy is limited to in-frame clones, with some not included. The sample carries approximately 420,000 clones, about 85% recorded once. Sequenced here: peripheral blood, sampled in a trial of Ad26.COV2.S vaccine versus placebo. These TCRs come from a person between 18 and 65 years old who received the Ad26.COV2.S COVID-19 vaccine or a placebo.

V and J are TRBV10-3 and TRBJ2-3, with TRBD2 matching 9 bases. The CDR3 is made up of 19 amino acids. The V and J ends lost 4 bases and 5 bases, in that order; junction bases with no gene match: 19. The germline gives CDR1 ENHRY, CDR2 SYGVKD. CDR3 region: CAISGVPPGRRGGRDTQYF. The CDR3 nucleotides read TGTGCCATCAGTGGGGTACCCCCAGGGAGGCGGGGGGGCCGAGATACGCAGTATTTT.

The V gene is TRBV2, the J gene TRBJ1-4; perhaps TRBD1 as D (5 bases). The CDR3 covers 15 residues. Between the trimmed V and J ends, which lost 6 bases and 5 bases, there was a span of 16 bases. Per the germline V gene, CDR1 is SNHLY and CDR2 is FYNNEI. The CDR3 loop is CASSVGQTINEKLFF. The CDR3 DNA follows: TGTGCCAGCAGCGTCGGACAAACAATAAATGAAAAACTGTTTTTT.

The chain carries TRBV5-1 and TRBJ2-7, with D maybe TRBD1 (6 bases). CDR3 length: 15 residues. CDR1 SGHRS and CDR2 YFSETQ come from the germline V gene. V shed 0 bases and J shed 4 bases, with 14 bases lying between them. The CDR3 loop reads CASSLAQGLSYEQYF. For the CDR3, the DNA is TGCGCCAGCAGCTTGGCCCAGGGGCTGTCATACGAGCAGTACTTC.

The CDR3 is CASSSPIRGAEAFF. CDR3 in DNA: TGTGCCAGCAGTTCCCCCATCCGGGGCGCTGAAGCTTTCTTT. V gene TRBV27 combines with J gene TRBJ1-1, with a weak D call TRBD1 (5 bases). Trimming pared 4 bases from V and 6 bases from J, leaving 15 bases between. The V gene's germline CDR1 is MNHEY and CDR2 SMNVEV (reference sequence). CDR3 size: 14 residues.

The CDR3 DNA reads as TGTGCCAGTAGCCCGGGACAGGGGAATTCACCCCTCCACTTT. It encodes CASSPGQGNSPLHF. This rearrangement joins TRBV19 to TRBJ1-6; TRBD1 matches at 10 bases. Looked up from germline, CDR1 is LNHDA and CDR2 is SQIVND (reference sequence). This CDR3 comprises 14 residues. Trimming cost V 6 bases and J 7 bases; bases outside gene matches: 3.

This clone is a singleton in its sample. The CDR3 nucleotides are TGCGCCAGCAGCTTGAGGACTACCAAAGATACGCAGTATTTT. It yields the protein CASSLRTTKDTQYF. The gene calls are TRBV5-1 and TRBJ2-3, with D possibly matching TRBD2 (6 bases). V gave up 1 base and J gave up 5 bases, with 11 bases separating them. CDR3 length equals 14 residues. Germline-derived CDR1 and CDR2 are SGHRS and YFSETQ.

This chain joins TRBV18 and TRBJ1-2; 9 positions match TRBD1. CDR3 size: 15 residues. The ends lost 6 bases at V and 4 bases at J; junction bases unmatched: 9. Per germline, CDR1 KGHSH and CDR2 LQKENI. The DNA of the CDR3 is TGTGCCAGCTCCCCCGACAGGGGGTTACGCTATGGCTACACCTTC. This gives the protein CASSPDRGLRYGYTF.

This chain links TRBV19 with TRBJ2-1; D not certain. Trimming stripped 0 bases from V and 3 bases from J, with 12 bases between. Looked up from germline, CDR1 is LNHDA and CDR2 is SQIVND (reference sequence). The CDR3 runs to 16 residues. CDR3 loop: CASSIEGGNHYNEQFF. The CDR3 coding sequence is TGTGCCAGTAGTATAGAGGGCGGAAACCACTACAATGAGCAGTTCTTC.

V gene TRBV3-1 (or the pseudogene TRBV3-2) combines with J gene TRBJ2-7; D is unresolved. V was pared by 2 bases and J by 3 bases, with 8 bases between. The V gene's germline CDR1 is LGHDT and CDR2 YNNKEL (reference sequence). The CDR3 loop spans 13 amino acids. CDR3 protein: CASSQRYSYEQYF. CDR3 nucleotides: TGTGCCAGCAGCCAACGATACAGCTACGAGCAGTACTTC.

The rearrangement links TRBV27 to TRBJ2-7; 8 nucleotides align to TRBD2. Germline loops: CDR1 MNHEY, CDR2 SMNVEV (reference sequence). J was trimmed by 2 bases and V by 6 bases; bases with no gene match: 12. This CDR3 has 16 amino acids. The DNA for the CDR3 is TGTGCCAGCAGCTCGACCGGGGGCGGGGGGACCTACGAGCAGTACTTC. This codes for CASSSTGGGGTYEQYF.

The V call is TRBV10-1, the J call TRBJ2-7; D may be TRBD1 (5 bases). This CDR3 is built from 14 residues. Trimming left V 4 bases short and J 5 bases short, with 15 bases between. Germline V lookup: CDR1 WNHNN, CDR2 SYGVQD (reference sequence). CDR3 in DNA: TGCGCCAGCAGTGGGGATTTGGGCAGGGACGAGCAGTACTTC. This sequence encodes CASSGDLGRDEQYF.

V gene TRBV4-3 combines with J gene TRBJ1-2, with TRBD1 matching 10 bases. This CDR3 has 14 amino acids. Germline-derived CDR1 and CDR2 are LGHNA and YSLEER. Trimming took 3 bases from V and 5 from J; bases not matched to a gene: 3. Written as DNA, the CDR3 is TGCGCCAGCAGCCAGGGACAGGGGCCGTATGGCTACACCTTC. This codes for CASSQGQGPYGYTF.

J is TRBJ2-1 and V is TRBV11-3; the match to TRBD1 covers 7 bases. The germline V gene encodes CDR1 SGHNT and CDR2 YENEEA. The length of the CDR3 is 15 residues. The V and J ends lost 3 bases and 0 bases, in that order; junction bases with no gene match: 2. The CDR3 nucleotides read TGTGCCAGCAGCTTCGGGACAGCCTCCTACAATGAGCAGTTCTTC. Translating gives CASSFGTASYNEQFF.

The rearrangement links TRBV5-5 to TRBJ2-3, with D perhaps TRBD1 or TRBD2 (5 bases each). V shed 1 base and J shed 4 bases, with 19 bases lying between them. Germline-derived CDR1 and CDR2 are SGHKS and YYEKEE (reference sequence). The CDR3 is 17 amino acids. CDR3 nucleotide sequence: TGTGCCAGCAGCTTGTGGGGGACGGGATTTCCACCAGATACGCAGTATTTT. Translating it yields CASSLWGTGFPPDTQYF. The whole variable domain, remainder taken from reference TRBV5-5 and TRBJ2-3, is DAGVTQSPTHLIKTRGQQVTLRCSPISGHKSVSWYQQVLGQGPQFIFQYYEKEERGRGNFPDRFSARQFPNYSSELNVNALLLGDSALYLCASSLWGTGFPPDTQYFGPGTRLTVL.

V gene TRBV7-2 combines with J gene TRBJ2-1; D is unclear. The CDR3 contains 12 residues. Trimming took off 6 bases at V and 8 bases at J, with 11 bases between the two ends. The germline CDR1 and CDR2 sequences are SGHTA and FQGNSA. The CDR3 region has the DNA TGTGCCAGCAGTTCTCTTATAGATGAGCAGTTCTTC. Protein: CASSSLIDEQFF.

The chain recombines TRBV6-5 with TRBJ1-1; D is ambiguous. Germline CDR1 is MNHEY and CDR2 is SVGAGI. Trimming took 7 bases from V and 3 from J, leaving 18 bases between them. There are 15 residues in the CDR3. CDR3 coding DNA: TGTGCCAGCAACCCAAACCGGCTGCGGGACACTGAAGCTTTCTTT. This encodes CASNPNRLRDTEAFF.

CDR3 region: CASSDPGQYTEQYF. The CDR3, as DNA: TGTGCCAGCAGTGATCCGGGACAGTACACCGAGCAGTACTTC. This chain joins TRBV6-1 and TRBJ2-7; 7 nucleotides align to TRBD1. The ends lost 3 bases at V and 6 bases at J; junction bases unmatched: 8. CDR3 length: 14 residues. Germline CDR1 and CDR2: MNHNS and SASEGT.

The V gene is TRBV29-1, the J gene TRBJ1-1; TRBD1 matches at 7 bases. The CDR3 extends over 13 amino acids. Unmatched junction bases numbered 3, after V lost 4 bases and J lost 1 base. Germline CDR1 SQVTM, CDR2 ANQGSEA. CDR3 nucleotides: TGCAGCGTTGGACAGGGCTGGAACACTGAAGCTTTCTTT. It encodes CSVGQGWNTEAFF.

J is TRBJ1-3 and V is TRBV18, with D possibly being TRBD1 (5 bases). The germline gives CDR1 KGHSH, CDR2 LQKENI. The length of the CDR3 is 15 residues. The V and J ends lost 1 base and 1 base respectively, with 8 bases between them. This CDR3 is CASSPRGTSGNTIYF. DNA for the CDR3: TGTGCCAGCTCACCACGCGGGACTTCTGGAAACACCATATATTTT.

The chain is built from TRBV19 and TRBJ1-1; 9 nucleotides match TRBD1. The CDR3 runs 15 residues. CDR1 and CDR2 (germline): LNHDA, SQIVND (reference sequence). Unmatched junction bases numbered 9, after V lost 4 bases and J lost 6 bases. The CDR3 DNA follows: TGTGCCAGTAGTACCTTAAACAGGGGGCTGCCTGAAGCTTTCTTT. Its translation is CASSTLNRGLPEAFF.

This chain links TRBV7-9 with TRBJ2-1; 8 bases are a match to TRBD1. The germline gives CDR1 SEHNR, CDR2 FQNEAQ (reference sequence). The junction had 14 bases not matched to a gene; V was cut back by 5 bases and J by 5 bases. The CDR3 has 17 amino acids. The CDR3 DNA follows: TGTGCCAGCAGCCCAGGGGGCGGAGGGTGGTACCACAATGAGCAGTTCTTC. It codes for CASSPGGGGWYHNEQFF.

The rearrangement joins TRBV6-5 to TRBJ1-2; 7 bases agree with TRBD1. CDR3 length equals 13 residues. The germline CDR1 and CDR2 sequences are MNHEY and SVGAGI. The trim removed 7 bases at V and 7 bases at J, leaving 9 bases unmatched. The CDR3 is CASTQGEISGYTF. DNA for the CDR3: TGTGCCAGCACTCAGGGGGAGATTAGTGGCTACACCTTC.

The chain has TRBV5-1 and TRBJ2-3; D is uncertain. The V gene's germline CDR1 is SGHRS and CDR2 YFSETQ. The CDR3 is 13 amino acids. With 10 bases removed from V and 4 bases from J, the gap between germline ends came to 16 bases. The chain's CDR3 is CAVGDLRADTQYF. CDR3 sequence (DNA): TGCGCCGTGGGCGACCTTCGGGCAGATACGCAGTATTTT.

This clone turned up a few times. V is TRBV10-1 and J is TRBJ1-2; D possibly corresponds to TRBD1 (5 bases). From germline, CDR1 is WNHNN and CDR2 SYGVQD (reference sequence). The CDR3 covers 13 residues. Deletions cut 0 bases from V and 7 bases from J, with 9 bases between. CDR3 nucleotides: TGCGCCAGCAGTGAGTCCGGAGGGGTTGGCTACACCTTC. Translating gives CASSESGGVGYTF.

This clone appeared a few times. The chain links TRBV5-1 to TRBJ2-2; tentative D call: TRBD1 (6 bases). The CDR3 has 15 amino acids. The V end was cut by 2 bases, the J end by 5 bases, with 13 bases between. The germline CDR1 and CDR2 sequences are SGHRS and YFSETQ. The CDR3 spells CASSFAQGLTGELFF. In DNA, the CDR3 is TGCGCCAGCAGCTTTGCACAGGGCTTGACCGGGGAGCTGTTTTTT.